Presented here are 23 T cell receptor beta chains from one specimen sequenced in a study of CD4 T cells in relation to SARS-CoV-2 and coronaviruses. The unexposed donors gave CD4+ T cells in about 2010-2019, prior to COVID-19. The cells were cultured for about ten days before CD4+ T cells were isolated. The table came from immunoSEQ multiplex PCR; TCRdb's copy has only in-frame clones and leaves some out. Among around 25,000 clones listed, about four fifths were seen once. No antigen has been assigned to these receptors. Sequenced input: CD4+ T cells from PBMCs, cultured in vitro. The receptors were sampled from a human donor in good health.

The chain joins TRBV4-1 to TRBJ2-1; 10 positions match TRBD2. The CDR3 has 18 residues. CDR1 and CDR2 from the germline V gene are MGHRA and YSYEKL. The trim removed 3 bases at V and 7 bases at J, leaving 15 bases unmatched. The CDR3 bases are TGCGCCAGCAGCCAGGTCGGTCGGGAGCGGGGGGGCCGAAATGAGCAGTTCTTC. Translation gives CASSQVGRERGGRNEQFF.

This clone was observed a few times. The rearrangement joins TRBV6-5 to TRBJ1-3; tentatively, D is TRBD1 (5 bases). V gave up 6 bases and J gave up 8 bases, with 14 bases separating them. Germline V lookup: CDR1 MNHEY, CDR2 SVGAGI. This CDR3 has 13 amino acids. CDR3 DNA sequence: TGTGCCAGCAGACTGGGGGGGGGAGACACCATATATTTT. Translation gives CASRLGGGDTIYF.

V and J are TRBV11-2 and TRBJ2-7; unclear D gene. This CDR3 has 17 residues. The V gene lost 0 bases and the J gene lost 1 base, with 16 bases spanning the gap. Germline CDR1 SGHAT, CDR2 FQNNGV. DNA of the CDR3: TGTGCCAGCAGCTTAGATCTTAGGACGGTAAGTTCCTACGAGCAGTACTTC. The encoded protein is CASSLDLRTVSSYEQYF.

This clone was observed a handful of times. J is TRBJ1-2 and V is TRBV2; maybe TRBD1 (5 bases). The V end was cut by 2 bases, the J end by 4 bases, with 8 bases between. Looked up from germline, CDR1 is SNHLY and CDR2 is FYNNEI. This CDR3 is 13 amino acids long. The CDR3 bases are TGTGCCAGCAGTGAATCAAGGGGCTATGGCTACACCTTC. Translated: CASSESRGYGYTF. Supplemented by reference TRBV2 and TRBJ1-2, the full variable domain reads EPEVTQTPSHQVTQMGQEVILRCVPISNHLYFYWYRQILGQKVEFLVSFYNNEISEKSEIFDDQFSVERPDGSNFTLKIRSTKLEDSAMYFCASSESRGYGYTFGSGTRLTVV.

This clone came up once. V is TRBV7-2 and J is TRBJ1-4, with D possibly TRBD1 on 6 matching bases. The CDR3 is 17 residues long. The germline V and J ends were trimmed by 1 base and 1 base, with 13 bases remaining between them. CDR1 and CDR2 (germline): SGHTA, FQGNSA. In nucleotides, the CDR3 is TGTGCCAGCAGCTTAGAGGGGGGCATTGTAACTAATGAAAAACTGTTTTTT. It translates to CASSLEGGIVTNEKLFF.

This clone came up once. The chain employs TRBV4-2 and TRBJ2-3; TRBD2 matches 9 bases. CDR1 is LGHNA and CDR2 is YNFKEQ in the germline V gene. The CDR3 spans 16 residues. Trimming removed 0 bases from V and 2 bases from J; junction bases left unmatched: 3. The CDR3 DNA is TGTGCCAGCAGCCAAGAGGCTAGCGGGGCCACAGATACGCAGTATTTT. As protein: CASSQEASGATDTQYF.

The chain joins TRBV5-6 to TRBJ2-7, with D possibly being TRBD1 or TRBD2 (6 bases each). The germline V gene has CDR1 SGHDT and CDR2 YYEEEE. V lost 0 bases to trimming and J lost 6 bases, with 16 bases between them. The CDR3 loop spans 15 amino acids. The CDR3 region is CASSLASRGGLEQYF. Here the CDR3 DNA reads TGTGCCAGCAGCTTGGCTAGCAGGGGAGGACTCGAGCAGTACTTC.

This clone has only a few counts. This rearrangement joins TRBV4-3 to TRBJ1-2; weak D call: TRBD1 (5 bases). Germline V gene data show CDR1 as LGHNA and CDR2 as YSLEER. CDR3 length: 16 residues. Trimming shortened V by 0 bases and J by 4 bases, and 15 bases separated the two germline ends. The CDR3 coding sequence is TGCGCCAGCAGCCAAGAAGGGACTCGAGGTAGCTATGGCTACACCTTC. Its translation is CASSQEGTRGSYGYTF.

The rearrangement links TRBV3-1 (or the pseudogene TRBV3-2) to TRBJ1-5; D perhaps matches TRBD1 (5 bases). CDR3 length equals 15 residues. The V gene's germline CDR1 is LGHDT and CDR2 YNNKEL (reference sequence). The ends were cut back, 0 bases at V and 3 bases at J, with 9 bases in the middle. The CDR3 reads CASSQDLGANQPQHF. CDR3 bases: TGTGCCAGCAGCCAAGATCTTGGGGCCAATCAGCCCCAGCATTTT.

This chain joins TRBV6-6 and TRBJ2-1; weak D call: TRBD2 (5 bases). This CDR3 comprises 16 residues. V shed 6 bases and J shed 0 bases, with 15 bases lying between them. Germline lookup yields CDR1 MNHNY and CDR2 SVGAGI (reference sequence). The CDR3 DNA is TGTGCCAGCAGCAGCGATAGCGCCTACTCCTACAATGAGCAGTTCTTC. Translating gives CASSSDSAYSYNEQFF.

The chain couples TRBV19 to TRBJ2-3, with D possibly being TRBD1 (5 bases). The CDR3 covers 13 residues. Trimming took off 8 bases at V and 6 bases at J, with 15 bases between the two ends. Germline assignment: CDR1 LNHDA and CDR2 SQIVND (reference sequence). The CDR3 sequence: CASLEMGRDTQYF. Written as DNA, the CDR3 is TGTGCCAGTCTTGAGATGGGGCGGGATACGCAGTATTTT. Full variable domain (outside the CDR3, taken from reference TRBV19 and TRBJ2-3): DGGITQSPKYLFRKEGQNVTLSCEQNLNHDAMYWYRQDPGQGLRLIYYSQIVNDFQKGDIAEGYSVSREKKESFPLTVTSAQKNPTAFYLCASLEMGRDTQYFGPGTRLTVL.

V usage is TRBV5-4 and J usage is TRBJ2-1, with 7 bases lining up with TRBD2. Germline CDR1 and CDR2: SGHNT and YYREEE (reference sequence). The trim removed 2 bases at V and 4 bases at J, leaving 15 bases unmatched. The CDR3 loop spans 18 amino acids. The CDR3 reads CASSFLGGPIIGYNEQFF. Written as DNA, the CDR3 is TGTGCCAGCAGCTTTTTGGGAGGGCCAATTATCGGGTACAATGAGCAGTTCTTC. Full variable domain (missing parts from reference TRBV5-4 and TRBJ2-1): ETGVTQSPTHLIKTRGQQVTLRCSSQSGHNTVSWYQQALGQGPQFIFQYYREEENGRGNFPPRFSGLQFPNYSSELNVNALELDDSALYLCASSFLGGPIIGYNEQFFGPGTRLTVL.

The CDR3 is CASSSGTGDNQPQHF. CDR3 sequence (DNA): TGTGCCAGCAGCTCGGGGACAGGGGACAATCAGCCCCAGCATTTT. The chain carries TRBV7-2 and TRBJ1-5, with 10 bases fitting TRBD1. The CDR3 totals 15 residues. With V trimmed by 4 bases and J by 3 bases, 3 bases remained unmatched. Germline loops: CDR1 SGHTA, CDR2 FQGNSA.

The chain joins TRBV6-2 or TRBV6-3 to TRBJ2-3; D may be TRBD1 or TRBD2 (7 bases each). There are 16 residues in the CDR3. In germline, CDR1 is MNHEY, CDR2 SVGEGT. The ends were cut back, 2 bases at V and 2 bases at J, with 14 bases in the middle. For the CDR3, the DNA is TGTGCCAGCAGTTACCCCGCAGGGGGGGTCACAGATACGCAGTATTTT. It yields the protein CASSYPAGGVTDTQYF.

This sequence joins TRBV3-1 (or the pseudogene TRBV3-2) and TRBJ2-7; D is ambiguous. This CDR3 is 13 amino acids long. Germline assignment: CDR1 LGHDT and CDR2 YNNKEL (reference sequence). Trimming removed 4 bases at V and 1 base at J, with 8 bases between. CDR3 residues: CASSPRISYEQYF. The CDR3, as DNA: TGTGCCAGCAGCCCGCGGATTTCCTACGAGCAGTACTTC.

The chain carries TRBV12-3 or TRBV12-4 and TRBJ2-2; TRBD1 is a possible D gene (5 bases). V was trimmed by 0 bases and J by 6 bases, leaving 5 bases between them. The CDR3 totals 13 residues. CDR3 coding DNA: TGTGCCAGCAGTTTAGCAGGGGCCGGGGAGCTGTTTTTT. The encoded protein is CASSLAGAGELFF.

The chain links TRBV19 to TRBJ2-7; tentatively, D is TRBD1 (5 bases). The CDR3 covers 16 residues. Germline V gene lookup returns CDR1 LNHDA and CDR2 SQIVND (reference sequence). The V and J ends lost 1 base and 3 bases respectively, with 16 bases between them. The CDR3 sequence: CASSIGGQDRSYEQYF. CDR3 sequence (DNA): TGTGCCAGTAGTATAGGAGGACAAGACCGGAGCTACGAGCAGTACTTC.

The chain is built from TRBV5-6 and TRBJ2-1, with 9 bases identical to TRBD2. Germline CDR1 is SGHDT and CDR2 is YYEEEE. V lost 4 bases and J lost 0; bases outside the gene matches: 14. The CDR3 runs to 19 residues. The CDR3 region is CASSPWLAGFYSSYNEQFF. The CDR3 DNA reads TGTGCCAGCAGCCCCTGGCTAGCGGGGTTCTATTCCTCCTACAATGAGCAGTTCTTC. The whole variable domain, filled in from reference TRBV5-6 and TRBJ2-1, reads DAGVTQSPTHLIKTRGQQVTLRCSPKSGHDTVSWYQQALGQGPQFIFQYYEEEERQRGNFPDRFSGHQFPNYSSELNVNALLLGDSALYLCASSPWLAGFYSSYNEQFFGPGTRLTVL.

This clone was picked up one time. The chain links TRBV11-3 to TRBJ2-1, with TRBD1 as a possible D gene (6 bases). The ends were cut back, 4 bases at V and 5 bases at J, with 9 bases in the middle. The CDR3 consists of 13 residues. In germline, CDR1 is SGHNT, CDR2 YENEEA. Here the CDR3 DNA reads TGTGCCAGCAGCTGGACAGCGAACAATGAGCAGTTCTTC. As protein: CASSWTANNEQFF. The whole variable domain, filled in from reference TRBV11-3 and TRBJ2-1, reads EAGVVQSPRYKIIEKKQPVAFWCNPISGHNTLYWYLQNLGQGPELLIRYENEEAVDDSQLPKDRFSAERLKGVDSTLKIQPAELGDSAVYLCASSWTANNEQFFGPGTRLTVL.

V usage is TRBV9 and J usage is TRBJ2-1; D is ambiguous. This CDR3 region has 15 residues. V shed 0 bases and J shed 6 bases, with 13 bases lying between them. The germline CDR1 and CDR2 sequences are SGDLS and YYNGEE. CDR3 amino acids: CASSVAGENSNEQFF. In DNA form, the CDR3 reads TGTGCCAGCAGCGTAGCCGGTGAAAATAGCAATGAGCAGTTCTTC.

The V and J genes are TRBV5-4 and TRBJ1-2; D perhaps matches TRBD1 (6 bases). With 1 base removed from V and 5 bases from J, the gap between germline ends came to 12 bases. The germline CDR1 and CDR2 sequences are SGHNT and YYREEE (reference sequence). This CDR3 contains 14 residues. The CDR3 region has the DNA TGTGCCAGCAGCTTGCCAGGGGCTGGGTATGGCTACACCTTC. Amino acid sequence: CASSLPGAGYGYTF.

V is TRBV6-5 and J is TRBJ2-7, with TRBD2 matching 9 bases. The J segment lost 4 bases and the V segment lost 7 bases, leaving 8 bases of the junction unmatched. Germline-derived CDR1 and CDR2 are MNHEY and SVGAGI. The CDR3 is 14 residues long. The CDR3 is CASTPAGGVYEQYF. DNA of the CDR3: TGTGCCAGCACCCCCGCGGGGGGGGTTTACGAGCAGTACTTC.

J is TRBJ1-1 and V is TRBV19; D is ambiguous. Between the trimmed V and J ends, which lost 10 bases and 5 bases, there was a span of 14 bases. The CDR3 runs to 12 residues. Germline V gene data show CDR1 as LNHDA and CDR2 as SQIVND (reference sequence). CDR3 DNA sequence: TGTGCCACCCGCTCGGGGTGGACTGAAGCTTTCTTT. It is translated as CATRSGWTEAFF.